The clone carrying this T cell receptor beta chain was seen many times. Individually, cDNA molecules had unique molecular identifiers attached to them. TCRdb reanalysed the 5' RACE reads using MiXCR and keeps one entry per CDR3 protein. The sample shows some 80,000 distinct CDR3 sequences, roughly a tenth of them seen only once. This sample was taken from a study of early T cells in non-severe SARS-CoV-2 infection. The germline CDR1 and CDR2 sequences are LGHDT and YNNKEL (reference sequence). The CDR3 is 17 residues long. Trimming shortened V by 2 bases and J by 2 bases, and 18 bases separated the two germline ends.

The chain has TRBV3-1 and TRBJ2-5; the D is unclear. The sequencing here drew on whole blood, taken at baseline. The sequence was collected from an adult who was a healthcare worker with PCR-confirmed SARS-CoV-2 infection or an uninfected control (not recorded which). Here the CDR3 reads CASSQTGRRPPQETQYF. CDR3 nucleotides: TGTGCCAGCAGCCAAACGGGTCGCCGACCACCTCAAGAGACCCAGTACTTC.